This T cell receptor (beta chain) appears in the sequencing data of a study of cytomegalovirus exposure and HLA in healthy donors. Turning to the study itself: Early released data comprised 80 million to 100 million unique TCRs from HLA-typed donors. Study-wide points: With high specificity and sensitivity, the classifier reportedly diagnosed cytomegalovirus status. In all likelihood, a cluster of highly shared sequence variants was a sequencing artifact.

With respect to this clone: The antigen is not known.

At the time of sampling, donors were nominally healthy, though unrecorded immune exposures were likely. This PCR relied on a set of 60 Vbeta primers and 13 Jbeta primers. Generated by immunoSEQ multiplex PCR, the TCRdb table keeps only in-frame clones and is missing some. The table records about 95,000 clones, over 75% of them present only once. Sequencing was performed on PBMCs. The source is a young man in good health and CMV-seropositive.

The CDR3 sequence: CASSPTGDTQYF. The CDR3, as DNA: TGTGCCAGCAGCCCCACCGGGGATACGCAGTATTTT. The chain carries TRBV7-3 and TRBJ2-3; no firm D call. Germline assignment: CDR1 SGHTA and CDR2 FQGTGA. CDR3 length: 12 residues. Trimming took off 5 bases at V and 6 bases at J, with 9 bases between the two ends.